This entry lists 9 T cell receptor beta chains sequenced from one sample in a study of control samples from healthy donors and cancer patients. The table came from immunoSEQ multiplex PCR; TCRdb's copy has only in-frame clones and leaves some out. The profile shows roughly 43,000 clones, about 89% of them singletons. Input material: PBMCs. The origin of the receptors is a woman aged 55 to 70 with lung cancer.

The chain links TRBV6-2 or TRBV6-3 to TRBJ1-6, with D maybe TRBD1 (5 bases). In germline, CDR1 is MNHEY, CDR2 SVGEGT. V was pared by 5 bases and J by 0 bases, with 17 bases between. This CDR3 is 18 amino acids long. CDR3 DNA: TGTGCCAGCAGTGACAACAGGCGCCATAGCTCCTATAATTCACCCCTCCACTTT. Translated, it gives CASSDNRRHSSYNSPLHF.

DNA for the CDR3: TGTGCCAGCAGTGAAGTCAGGGTCCCGTACGAGCAGTACTTC. Its protein product is CASSEVRVPYEQYF. J is TRBJ2-7 and V is TRBV2; maybe TRBD1 (5 bases). This CDR3 spans 14 amino acids. With 1 base removed from V and 4 bases from J, the gap between germline ends came to 11 bases. Germline CDR1 reads SNHLY; CDR2 reads FYNNEI.

The chain uses TRBV7-2 and TRBJ1-2, with 8 bases identical to TRBD1. Trimming took 1 base from V and 5 from J; bases not matched to a gene: 9. This CDR3 is built from 16 residues. CDR1 and CDR2 from the germline V gene are SGHTA and FQGNSA. CDR3 sequence reads: CASSLGRTGTGYGYTF. CDR3 nucleotides: TGTGCCAGCAGCTTAGGAAGGACCGGGACAGGATATGGCTACACCTTC.

This rearrangement joins TRBV19 to TRBJ1-1; 8 bases are a match to TRBD1. V was clipped by 8 bases and J by 5 bases; unmatched bases: 7. CDR1 and CDR2 from the germline V gene are LNHDA and SQIVND (reference sequence). CDR3 length equals 13 residues. CDR3 coding DNA: TGTGCCAGTTCAAGGACAGGGAGAACTGAAGCTTTCTTT. Translation gives CASSRTGRTEAFF. Combining the CDR3 with reference TRBV19 and TRBJ1-1 gives the whole variable domain DGGITQSPKYLFRKEGQNVTLSCEQNLNHDAMYWYRQDPGQGLRLIYYSQIVNDFQKGDIAEGYSVSREKKESFPLTVTSAQKNPTAFYLCASSRTGRTEAFFGQGTRLTVV.

The chain has TRBV9 and TRBJ1-5, with a weak D call TRBD1 (5 bases). The CDR3 totals 13 residues. Germline V lookup: CDR1 SGDLS, CDR2 YYNGEE. Trimming took 5 bases from V and 4 from J, leaving 10 bases between them. The CDR3 DNA is TGTGCCAGCAGTAGGGACGGGAATCAGCCCCAGCATTTT. It translates to CASSRDGNQPQHF. Combining the CDR3 with reference TRBV9 and TRBJ1-5 gives the whole variable domain DSGVTQTPKHLITATGQRVTLRCSPRSGDLSVYWYQQSLDQGLQFLIQYYNGEERAKGNILERFSAQQFPDLHSELNLSSLELGDSALYFCASSRDGNQPQHFGDGTRLSIL.

The V and J genes are TRBV7-2 and TRBJ2-1; TRBD2 matches 16 bases. Germline CDR1 SGHTA, CDR2 FQGNSA. The CDR3 covers 17 residues. Germline trimming cut 5 bases from V and 10 bases from J; bases unmatched to any gene: 11. CDR3 sequence: CASSVGLAGGSLREQFF. The CDR3 region has the DNA TGTGCCAGCAGCGTGGGACTAGCGGGAGGGTCCCTCAGGGAGCAGTTCTTC.

The chain couples TRBV6-5 to TRBJ2-1; 7 nucleotides match TRBD1. The length of the CDR3 is 15 residues. Per the germline V gene, CDR1 is MNHEY and CDR2 is SVGAGI. With 5 bases clipped from V and 2 bases from J, the junction kept 6 bases outside the gene matches. The CDR3 here is CASSRRGIAYNEQFF. CDR3 sequence (DNA): TGTGCCAGCAGTCGCAGGGGGATCGCCTACAATGAGCAGTTCTTC.

This chain joins TRBV28 and TRBJ1-2; D not resolved. V was cut by 6 bases and J by 4 bases, with 15 bases left in between. Germline V gene lookup returns CDR1 MDHEN and CDR2 SYDVKM. The CDR3 is made up of 14 amino acids. CDR3 DNA sequence: TGTGCCAGCAGCCCCTTGACGGCCGTCTATGGCTACACCTTC. It translates to CASSPLTAVYGYTF.

V is TRBV5-1 and J is TRBJ1-6; 9 positions match TRBD1. The junction had 7 bases not matched to a gene; V was cut back by 5 bases and J by 7 bases. The CDR3 runs to 15 residues. CDR1 SGHRS and CDR2 YFSETQ come from the germline V gene. This CDR3 reads CASSLLQGANSPLHF. CDR3 DNA: TGCGCCAGCAGTTTACTACAGGGGGCAAATTCACCCCTCCACTTT.